The 3 T cell receptor beta chains below come from one sample, sequenced in a study of shared clonotypes between healthy human individuals. Only in-frame clones appear in the TCRdb table, and some are missing; sequencing was by immunoSEQ multiplex PCR. The table includes around 700,000 clones, about 92% detected once. Naive CD8 cells comprised CD45RO-negative, CCR7-positively selected cells, excluding terminally differentiated effector memory CD45RA+ cells. Sample: naive CD8+ T cells sorted from blood. These receptor sequences come from a man aged 30-40 years in good health.

This chain joins TRBV20-1 and TRBJ2-1; D is unclear. The CDR3 runs 11 residues. V lost 2 bases and J lost 9, with 8 bases in between. Germline loops: CDR1 DFQATT, CDR2 SNEGSKA (reference sequence). The CDR3 here is CSARKTTEQFF. DNA of the CDR3: TGCAGTGCTAGAAAAACCACTGAGCAGTTCTTC.

V is TRBV7-9 and J is TRBJ2-1; TRBD2 matches at 11 bases. V shed 6 bases and J 4 bases; nucleotides not matched to a gene: 2. This CDR3 is built from 14 residues. Germline loops: CDR1 SEHNR, CDR2 FQNEAQ (reference sequence). CDR3 sequence reads: CASRGLAVYNEQFF. The CDR3 DNA follows: TGTGCCAGCAGGGGACTAGCGGTATACAATGAGCAGTTCTTC.

This chain uses TRBV28 with TRBJ2-1; D might be TRBD1 (6 bases). V lost 4 bases, J lost 8 bases, and 9 bases lay in between. The length of the CDR3 is 12 residues. From germline, CDR1 is MDHEN and CDR2 SYDVKM. The CDR3 here is CASSSRGHEQFF. The CDR3 coding sequence is TGTGCCAGCAGTTCCAGGGGTCATGAGCAGTTCTTC.